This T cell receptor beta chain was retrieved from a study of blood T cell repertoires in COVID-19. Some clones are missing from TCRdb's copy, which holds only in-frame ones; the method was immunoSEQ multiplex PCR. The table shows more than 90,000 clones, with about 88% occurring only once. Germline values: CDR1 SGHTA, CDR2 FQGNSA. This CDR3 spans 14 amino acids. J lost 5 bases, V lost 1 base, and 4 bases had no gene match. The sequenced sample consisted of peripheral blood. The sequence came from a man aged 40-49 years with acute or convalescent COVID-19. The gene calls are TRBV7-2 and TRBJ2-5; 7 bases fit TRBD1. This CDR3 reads CASSLDRGSETQYF. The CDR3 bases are TGTGCCAGCAGCTTAGACAGGGGCTCGGAGACCCAGTACTTC.